A selection of T cell receptor beta chains follows, all from one sample in a study of blood T cell repertoires in COVID-19. Profiling relied on immunoSEQ multiplex PCR, and the TCRdb table lists in-frame clones only, not all of them. The sample has about 52,000 clones, over 75% seen once; the top ten hold about 15%. The sequenced material came from peripheral blood. The receptor source for this set is a man aged 70-80 years with acute or convalescent COVID-19. The CDR3 runs from the conserved cysteine through the conserved F or W. D genes are given only for firm matches. Clone size is given for some rows only: seen once, a few or many times, or a class if the clone is expanded.

v_call,j_call,d_call,clone_size,cdr3_aa,cdr3_nt
TRBV10-3,TRBJ2-7,TRBD1,-,CAISERQGAVGEQYF,TGTGCCATCAGTGAGCGACAGGGGGCGGTGGGCGAGCAGTACTTC
TRBV28,TRBJ1-6,-,-,CASTRTASSYNSPLHF,TGTGCCAGCACGAGGACAGCGAGCTCCTATAATTCACCCCTCCACTTT
TRBV5-5,TRBJ1-6,-,medium-sized,CASSSKLIYNSPLHF,TGTGCCAGCAGCTCGAAGCTAATATATAATTCACCCCTCCACTTT
TRBV27,TRBJ2-1,TRBD2,-,CASSFPIAGGYNEQFF,TGTGCCAGCAGTTTCCCCATAGCGGGGGGCTACAATGAGCAGTTCTTC
TRBV18,TRBJ1-2,-,-,CASSPGDRNGYTF,TGTGCCAGCTCCCCCGGTGACAGAAATGGCTACACCTTC
TRBV7-2,TRBJ1-5,-,-,CASRTGYQPQHF,TGTGCCAGCAGGACAGGTTATCAGCCCCAGCATTTT
TRBV24-1,TRBJ1-4,TRBD1,-,CATSDPRGDRNEKLFF,TGTGCCACCAGTGATCCCAGGGGGGACAGAAATGAAAAACTGTTTTTT
TRBV5-1,TRBJ2-1,TRBD2,-,CASSSPGGQHEQFF,TGCGCCAGCAGCTCGCCGGGGGGGCAGCATGAGCAGTTCTTC
TRBV4-3,TRBJ2-1,-,-,CASSPGLGGSYEQFF,TGCGCCAGCAGCCCCGGACTAGGGGGTAGCTATGAGCAGTTCTTC
TRBV7-2,TRBJ2-3,-,-,CASSLASGKDTQYF,TGTGCCAGCAGCTTAGCTTCGGGGAAGGATACGCAGTATTTT
TRBV2,TRBJ2-7,TRBD1,-,CASLQGSEQYF,TGTGCCAGTTTACAGGGGAGCGAGCAGTACTTC
TRBV4-2,TRBJ1-3,TRBD1,once,CASSQGQVGNTIYF,TGTGCCAGCAGCCAGGGACAGGTGGGAAACACCATATATTTT
TRBV7-2,TRBJ1-3,-,-,CASKQGAGNTIYF,TGTGCCAGCAAACAGGGAGCCGGAAACACCATATATTTT
TRBV5-4,TRBJ2-4,-,-,CASSARTNPENIQYF,TGTGCCAGCAGCGCGCGGACAAATCCCGAAAACATTCAGTACTTC
TRBV7-8,TRBJ1-5,-,-,CASSSRLGGGNSNQPQHF,TGTGCCAGCAGCAGTCGTCTCGGGGGGGGCAATAGCAATCAGCCCCAGCATTTT
TRBV7-8,TRBJ2-3,TRBD1,-,CASSLVPPDRWGTDTQYF,TGTGCCAGCAGCTTAGTCCCCCCGGACAGGTGGGGCACAGATACGCAGTATTTT
TRBV15,TRBJ2-7,-,medium-sized,CATSHEVRGPYEQYF,TGTGCCACCAGTCACGAGGTGCGGGGACCCTACGAGCAGTACTTC
TRBV7-2,TRBJ1-3,-,-,CASSLASSGNTIYF,TGTGCCAGCAGCTTAGCAAGCTCGGGAAACACCATATATTTT
TRBV27,TRBJ2-3,TRBD1,-,CASRGQGTSADTQYF,TGTGCCAGCAGGGGACAGGGGACTAGTGCAGATACGCAGTATTTT
TRBV7-2,TRBJ2-5,TRBD1,-,CASSQGQRAETQYF,TGTGCCAGCAGCCAGGGACAGCGAGCAGAGACCCAGTACTTC
TRBV27,TRBJ2-6,-,-,CASTRTVNSGANVLTF,TGTGCCAGCACCCGGACTGTGAACTCTGGGGCCAACGTCCTGACTTTC
TRBV6-1,TRBJ1-1,-,large,CASSEWGVGSEAFF,TGTGCCAGCAGTGAATGGGGGGTGGGGTCTGAAGCTTTCTTT
TRBV24-1,TRBJ1-1,TRBD1,-,CATSESGQGRFEAFF,TGTGCCACCAGTGAATCGGGACAGGGGCGGTTTGAAGCTTTCTTT
TRBV7-2,TRBJ2-5,TRBD2,large,CASSLAWWASGRWETQYF,TGTGCCAGCAGCTTAGCGTGGTGGGCTAGCGGGAGATGGGAGACCCAGTACTTC
TRBV25-1,TRBJ2-5,TRBD2,-,CASILSGGKGGKETQYF,TGTGCCAGCATACTAAGCGGGGGAAAGGGGGGGAAAGAGACCCAGTACTTC
TRBV29-1,TRBJ2-2,TRBD1,-,CSVGATGLGTGELFF,TGCAGCGTGGGGGCGACAGGGTTGGGCACCGGGGAGCTGTTTTTT
TRBV27,TRBJ1-3,-,-,CASSLDGRERNTIYF,TGTGCCAGCAGTTTGGACGGGAGGGAACGAAACACCATATATTTT
TRBV7-9,TRBJ1-1,-,-,CASSFLRGSNTEAFF,TGTGCCAGCAGCTTCCTCAGGGGTAGCAACACTGAAGCTTTCTTT
TRBV19,TRBJ1-2,TRBD1,-,CASTYGTGRRVGYTF,TGTGCCAGCACGTACGGGACAGGGCGTCGGGTAGGCTACACCTTC
TRBV18,TRBJ1-6,TRBD1,-,CASSPRTGSSNSPLHF,TGTGCCAGCTCACCCCGGACAGGCAGCTCAAATTCACCCCTCCACTTT
TRBV4-2,TRBJ2-2,-,-,CASSQDLRGELFF,TGTGCCAGCAGCCAAGATCTTCGGGGGGAGCTGTTTTTT
TRBV11-2,TRBJ2-1,TRBD1,-,CASSLVGQGVYNEQFF,TGTGCCAGCAGCTTAGTAGGGCAGGGGGTTTACAATGAGCAGTTCTTC
TRBV5-5,TRBJ1-3,-,-,CASSFPRARNTIYF,TGTGCCAGCAGCTTCCCCAGGGCTAGAAACACCATATATTTT
TRBV5-1,TRBJ1-6,TRBD1,once,CASSSDRGVYNSPLHF,TGCGCCAGCAGCTCCGACAGGGGGGTTTATAATTCACCCCTCCACTTT
TRBV7-8,TRBJ2-2,-,-,CASSLQLNTGELFF,TGTGCCAGCAGCTTACAGTTGAACACCGGGGAGCTGTTTTTT
TRBV21-1,TRBJ2-7,-,-,CASSKPGAYEQYF,TGTGCCAGCAGCAAGCCAGGGGCCTACGAGCAGTACTTC
TRBV18,TRBJ1-3,-,-,CASSPEQGSGNTIYF,TGTGCCAGCTCACCTGAACAGGGCTCTGGAAACACCATATATTTT
TRBV7-2,TRBJ2-5,-,-,CASRRTLTETQYF,TGTGCCAGCAGACGGACATTAACGGAGACCCAGTACTTC
TRBV24-1,TRBJ1-2,-,-,CATSDADRGYGYTF,TGTGCCACCAGTGATGCTGACAGAGGCTATGGCTACACCTTC
TRBV6-5,TRBJ2-7,TRBD2,-,CASRTASGDYEQYF,TGTGCCAGCAGGACGGCTAGCGGGGACTACGAGCAGTACTTC
TRBV7-2,TRBJ1-2,TRBD1,-,CASSHPGQAGYGYTF,TGTGCCAGCAGCCACCCGGGACAGGCCGGCTATGGCTACACCTTC
TRBV6-2/TRBV6-3,TRBJ1-3,-,-,CASSYSVLRASGNTIYF,TGTGCCAGCAGTTACTCGGTCCTCAGGGCTTCTGGAAACACCATATATTTT
TRBV7-9,TRBJ2-5,TRBD2,few,CASSFTAGVRETQYF,TGTGCCAGCAGCTTTACCGCGGGGGTAAGAGAGACCCAGTACTTC
TRBV2,TRBJ1-1,TRBD1,once,CASRANRGTEAFF,TGTGCCAGCAGGGCTAACAGGGGAACTGAAGCTTTCTTT
TRBV7-9,TRBJ2-5,-,-,CASSLLETQYF,TGTGCCAGCAGCTTACTAGAGACCCAGTACTTC
TRBV18,TRBJ1-4,TRBD1,-,CASSPTGGHEKLFF,TGTGCCAGCTCACCCACAGGGGGCCATGAAAAACTGTTTTTT
TRBV4-2,TRBJ2-5,TRBD1,-,CASSQDDGQGEAQYF,TGTGCCAGCAGCCAAGACGACGGACAGGGAGAGGCCCAGTACTTC
TRBV14,TRBJ1-2,-,-,CASSQETQNYGYTF,TGTGCCAGCAGCCAAGAAACACAGAACTATGGCTACACCTTC
TRBV29-1,TRBJ1-4,-,-,CSVDTDSGKLFF,TGCAGCGTTGATACGGACAGCGGAAAACTGTTTTTT
TRBV6-2/TRBV6-3,TRBJ2-1,TRBD2,-,CASSAPGGAYNEQFF,TGTGCCAGCAGTGCTCCCGGGGGGGCCTACAATGAGCAGTTCTTC